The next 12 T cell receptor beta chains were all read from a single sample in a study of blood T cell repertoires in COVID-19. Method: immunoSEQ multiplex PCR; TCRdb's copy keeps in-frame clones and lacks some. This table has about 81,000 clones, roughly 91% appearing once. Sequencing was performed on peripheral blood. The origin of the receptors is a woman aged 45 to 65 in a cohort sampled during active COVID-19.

CDR3 residues: CASSPGTRGNQPQHF. CDR3 DNA: TGTGCCAGCAGTCCTGGGACTAGGGGCAATCAGCCCCAGCATTTT. The chain employs TRBV28 and TRBJ1-5; perhaps TRBD1 as D (5 bases). The ends were cut back, 5 bases at V and 2 bases at J, with 13 bases in the middle. The CDR3 length is 15 residues. The germline gives CDR1 MDHEN, CDR2 SYDVKM.

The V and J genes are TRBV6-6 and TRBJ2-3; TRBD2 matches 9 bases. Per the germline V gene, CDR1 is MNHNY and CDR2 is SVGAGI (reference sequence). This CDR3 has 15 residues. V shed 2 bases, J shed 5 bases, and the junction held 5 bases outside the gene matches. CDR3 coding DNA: TGTGCCAGCAGTTACCTCGCGGGAGGGGGAGATACGCAGTATTTT. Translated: CASSYLAGGGDTQYF.

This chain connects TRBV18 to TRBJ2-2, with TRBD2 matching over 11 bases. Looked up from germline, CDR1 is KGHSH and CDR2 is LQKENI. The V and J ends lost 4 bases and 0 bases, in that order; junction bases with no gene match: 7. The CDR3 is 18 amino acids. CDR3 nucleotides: TGTGCCAGCTCACTTAGACTAGCGGGATACGCGAACACCGGGGAGCTGTTTTTT. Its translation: CASSLRLAGYANTGELFF.

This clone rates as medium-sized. Here the CDR3 DNA reads TGTGCCAGCAGCTTGGGCGCAGGGCCGACCGGGGAGCTGTTTTTT. Translation: CASSLGAGPTGELFF. The J gene is TRBJ2-2, the V gene TRBV5-4; D is perhaps TRBD1 (5 bases). From germline, CDR1 is SGHNT and CDR2 YYREEE (reference sequence). The length of the CDR3 is 15 residues. Trimming cost V 0 bases and J 5 bases, with 11 bases left between them.

CDR3 loop: CASSQGGDYEQYF. The CDR3, as DNA: TGCGCCAGCAGCCAAGGGGGAGACTACGAGCAGTACTTC. V gene TRBV4-1 combines with J gene TRBJ2-7, with TRBD2 as a possible D gene (5 bases). The CDR3 has 13 amino acids. Trimming left V 1 base short and J 3 bases short, with 7 bases between. Per the germline V gene, CDR1 is MGHRA and CDR2 is YSYEKL.

The CDR3 protein is CASSLMAGNEQFF. DNA for the CDR3: TGTGCCAGCAGCTTAATGGCCGGGAATGAGCAGTTCTTC. This chain connects TRBV7-3 to TRBJ2-1; D unclear. This CDR3 region has 13 residues. V lost 1 base, J lost 7 bases, and 8 bases lay in between. Germline lookup yields CDR1 SGHTA and CDR2 FQGTGA. The whole variable domain, remainder taken from reference TRBV7-3 and TRBJ2-1, is GAGVSQTPSNKVTEKGKYVELRCDPISGHTALYWYRQSLGQGPEFLIYFQGTGAADDSGLPNDRFFAVRPEGSVSTLKIQRTERGDSAVYLCASSLMAGNEQFFGPGTRLTVL.

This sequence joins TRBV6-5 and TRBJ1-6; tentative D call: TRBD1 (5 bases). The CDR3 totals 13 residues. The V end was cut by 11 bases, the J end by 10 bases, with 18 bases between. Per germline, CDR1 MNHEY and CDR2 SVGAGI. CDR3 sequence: CAASDILLSPLHF. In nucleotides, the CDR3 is TGTGCCGCTTCGGACATTTTATTATCACCCCTCCACTTT.

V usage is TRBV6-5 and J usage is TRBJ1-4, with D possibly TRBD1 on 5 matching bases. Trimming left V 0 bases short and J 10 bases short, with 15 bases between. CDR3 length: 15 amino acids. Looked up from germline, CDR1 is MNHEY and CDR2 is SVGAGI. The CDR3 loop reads CASSYSGRGEGKLFF. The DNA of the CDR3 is TGTGCCAGCAGTTACTCGGGGCGGGGGGAAGGAAAACTGTTTTTT.

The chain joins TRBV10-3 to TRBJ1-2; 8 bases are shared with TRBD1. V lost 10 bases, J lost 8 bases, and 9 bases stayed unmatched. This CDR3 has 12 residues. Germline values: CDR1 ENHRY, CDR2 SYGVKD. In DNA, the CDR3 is TGTGCCACCAGACAGGGGACGGGGGGCTACACCTTC. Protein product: CATRQGTGGYTF.

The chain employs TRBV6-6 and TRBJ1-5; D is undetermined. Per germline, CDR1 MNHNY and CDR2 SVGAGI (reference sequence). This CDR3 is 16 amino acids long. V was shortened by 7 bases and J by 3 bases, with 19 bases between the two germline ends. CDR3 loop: CASTLQANSLNQPQHF. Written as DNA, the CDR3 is TGTGCCAGCACCCTCCAGGCAAACAGTCTCAATCAGCCCCAGCATTTT.

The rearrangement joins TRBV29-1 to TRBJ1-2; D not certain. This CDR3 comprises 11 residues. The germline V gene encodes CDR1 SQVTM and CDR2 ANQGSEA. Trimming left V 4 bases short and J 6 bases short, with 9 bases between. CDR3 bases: TGCAGCGTTGGTCTGGAGGATGGCTACACCTTC. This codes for CSVGLEDGYTF.

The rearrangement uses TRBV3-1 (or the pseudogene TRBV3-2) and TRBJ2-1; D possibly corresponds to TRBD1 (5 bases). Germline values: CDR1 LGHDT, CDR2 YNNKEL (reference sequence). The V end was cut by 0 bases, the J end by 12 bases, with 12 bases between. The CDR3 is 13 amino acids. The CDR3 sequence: CASSQDRGLMQFF. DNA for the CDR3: TGTGCCAGCAGCCAAGATAGGGGATTAATGCAGTTCTTC.